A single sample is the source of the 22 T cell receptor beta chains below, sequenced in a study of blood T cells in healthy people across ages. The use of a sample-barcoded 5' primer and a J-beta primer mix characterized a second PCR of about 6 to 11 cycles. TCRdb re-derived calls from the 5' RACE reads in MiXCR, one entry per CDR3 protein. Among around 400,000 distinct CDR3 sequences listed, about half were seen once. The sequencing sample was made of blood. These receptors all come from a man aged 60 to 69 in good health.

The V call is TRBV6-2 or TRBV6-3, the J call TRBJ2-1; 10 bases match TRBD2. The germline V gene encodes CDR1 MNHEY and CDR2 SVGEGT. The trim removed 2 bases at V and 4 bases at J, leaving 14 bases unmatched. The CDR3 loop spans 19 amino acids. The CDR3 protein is CASSYLAGVRTGLYNEQFF. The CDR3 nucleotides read TGTGCCAGCAGTTACCTAGCGGGAGTACGTACGGGATTGTACAATGAGCAGTTCTTC.

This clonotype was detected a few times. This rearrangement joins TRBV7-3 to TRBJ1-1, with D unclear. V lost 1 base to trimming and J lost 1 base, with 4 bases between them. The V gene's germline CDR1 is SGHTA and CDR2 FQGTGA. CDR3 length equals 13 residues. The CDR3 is CASSLNQNTEAFF. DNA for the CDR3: TGTGCCAGCAGCTTAAACCAGAACACTGAAGCTTTCTTT.

CDR3 DNA: TGTGCCTGGAGTGCTGAACAGGGTCAGCCCCAGCATTTT. As protein: CAWSAEQGQPQHF. The chain carries TRBV30 and TRBJ1-5, with D possibly matching TRBD1 (6 bases). CDR1 and CDR2 from the germline V gene are GTSNPN and SVGIG (reference sequence). The V gene lost 1 base and the J gene lost 6 bases, with 10 bases spanning the gap. This CDR3 has 13 residues.

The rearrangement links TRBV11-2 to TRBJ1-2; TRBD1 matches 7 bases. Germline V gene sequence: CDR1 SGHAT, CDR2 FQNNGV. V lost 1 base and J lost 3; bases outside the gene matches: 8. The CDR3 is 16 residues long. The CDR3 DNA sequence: TGTGCCAGCAGCTTAGTGGGAGGGCAGGGGGACTATGGCTACACCTTC. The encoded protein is CASSLVGGQGDYGYTF.

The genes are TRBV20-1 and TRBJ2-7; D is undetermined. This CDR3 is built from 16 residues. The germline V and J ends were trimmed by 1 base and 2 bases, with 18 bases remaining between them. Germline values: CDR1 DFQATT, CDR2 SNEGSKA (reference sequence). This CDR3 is CSARVIGVPLTYEQYF. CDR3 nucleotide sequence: TGCAGTGCTAGAGTCATCGGAGTGCCCTTAACCTACGAGCAGTACTTC.

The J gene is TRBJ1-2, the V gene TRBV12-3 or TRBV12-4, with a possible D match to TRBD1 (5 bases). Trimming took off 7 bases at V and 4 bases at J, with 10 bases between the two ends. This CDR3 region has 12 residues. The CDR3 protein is CASTQQAYGYTF. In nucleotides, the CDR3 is TGTGCCAGCACTCAACAGGCCTATGGCTACACCTTC.

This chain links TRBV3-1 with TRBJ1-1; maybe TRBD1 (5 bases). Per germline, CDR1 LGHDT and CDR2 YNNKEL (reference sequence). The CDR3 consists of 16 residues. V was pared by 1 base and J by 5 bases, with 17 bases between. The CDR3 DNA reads TGTGCCAGCAGCCAAGGGGAGGGAGGGGCGCGGACTGAAGCTTTCTTT. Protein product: CASSQGEGGARTEAFF.

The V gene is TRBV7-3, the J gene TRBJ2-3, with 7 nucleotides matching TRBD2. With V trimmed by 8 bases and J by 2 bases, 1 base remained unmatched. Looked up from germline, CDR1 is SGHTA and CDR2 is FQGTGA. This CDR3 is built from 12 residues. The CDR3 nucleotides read TGTGCCAGCGGGGGGGACACAGATACGCAGTATTTT. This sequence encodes CASGGDTDTQYF. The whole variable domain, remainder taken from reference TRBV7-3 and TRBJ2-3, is GAGVSQTPSNKVTEKGKYVELRCDPISGHTALYWYRQSLGQGPEFLIYFQGTGAADDSGLPNDRFFAVRPEGSVSTLKIQRTERGDSAVYLCASGGDTDTQYFGPGTRLTVL.

The CDR3 spells CASSLRSRGDEQYF. The CDR3 DNA reads as TGTGCCAGCAGCTTAAGGTCACGGGGGGATGAGCAGTACTTC. The rearrangement links TRBV7-2 to TRBJ2-5; TRBD2 matches at 7 bases. With 2 bases clipped from V and 11 bases from J, the junction kept 11 bases outside the gene matches. The CDR3 loop spans 14 amino acids. Germline V gene sequence: CDR1 SGHTA, CDR2 FQGNSA.

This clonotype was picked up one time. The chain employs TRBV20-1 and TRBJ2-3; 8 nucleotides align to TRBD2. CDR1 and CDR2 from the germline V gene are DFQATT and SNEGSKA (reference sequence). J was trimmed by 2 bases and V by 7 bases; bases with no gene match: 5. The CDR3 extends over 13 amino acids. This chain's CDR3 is CSEKRGTTDTQYF. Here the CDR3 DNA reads TGCAGTGAAAAGCGGGGGACCACAGATACGCAGTATTTT.

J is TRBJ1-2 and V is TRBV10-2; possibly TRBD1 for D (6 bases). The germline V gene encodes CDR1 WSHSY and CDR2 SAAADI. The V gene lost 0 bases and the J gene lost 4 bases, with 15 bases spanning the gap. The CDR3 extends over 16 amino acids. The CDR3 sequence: CASSESKQGGGYGYTF. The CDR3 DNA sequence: TGCGCCAGCAGTGAGTCAAAACAGGGAGGAGGCTATGGCTACACCTTC.

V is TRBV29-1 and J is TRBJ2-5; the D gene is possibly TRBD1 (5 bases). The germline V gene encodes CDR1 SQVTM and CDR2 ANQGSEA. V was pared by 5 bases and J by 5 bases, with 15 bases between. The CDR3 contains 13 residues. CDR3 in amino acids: CSVWGTKGETQYF. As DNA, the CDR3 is TGCAGCGTTTGGGGCACTAAAGGGGAGACCCAGTACTTC.

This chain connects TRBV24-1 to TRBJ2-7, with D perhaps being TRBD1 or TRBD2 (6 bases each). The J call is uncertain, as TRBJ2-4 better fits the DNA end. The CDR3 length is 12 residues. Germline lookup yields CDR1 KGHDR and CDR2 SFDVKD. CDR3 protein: CATSRGENIQYF. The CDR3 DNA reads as TGTGCCACCAGTAGGGGGGAGAACATTCAGTACTTC.

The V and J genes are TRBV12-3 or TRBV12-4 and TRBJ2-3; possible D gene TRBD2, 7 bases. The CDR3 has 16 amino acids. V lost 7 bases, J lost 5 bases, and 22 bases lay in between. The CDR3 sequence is CASIWGGRGGIDTQYF. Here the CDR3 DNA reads TGTGCCAGCATTTGGGGGGGCAGGGGTGGAATAGATACGCAGTATTTT.

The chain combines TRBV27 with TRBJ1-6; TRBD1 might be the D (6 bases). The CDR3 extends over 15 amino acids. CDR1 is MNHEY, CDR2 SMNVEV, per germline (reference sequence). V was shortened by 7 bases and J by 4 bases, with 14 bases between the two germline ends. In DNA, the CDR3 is TGTGCCAGCAAAGTTGAGGGGGGTTATAATTCACCCCTCCACTTT. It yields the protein CASKVEGGYNSPLHF.

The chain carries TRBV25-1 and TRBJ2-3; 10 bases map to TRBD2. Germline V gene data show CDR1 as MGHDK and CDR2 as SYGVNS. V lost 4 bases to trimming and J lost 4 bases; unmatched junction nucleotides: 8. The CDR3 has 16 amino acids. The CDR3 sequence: CASSAAGTSVPDTQYF. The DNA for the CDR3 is TGTGCCAGCAGTGCGGCTGGGACTAGCGTCCCAGATACGCAGTATTTT.

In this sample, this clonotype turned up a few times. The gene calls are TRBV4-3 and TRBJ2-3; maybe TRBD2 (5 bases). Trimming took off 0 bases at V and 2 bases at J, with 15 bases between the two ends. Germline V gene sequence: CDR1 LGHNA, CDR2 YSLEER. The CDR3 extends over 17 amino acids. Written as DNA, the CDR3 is TGCGCCAGCAGCCAAGACCATAAGGCTAGCCCCACAGATACGCAGTATTTT. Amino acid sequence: CASSQDHKASPTDTQYF.

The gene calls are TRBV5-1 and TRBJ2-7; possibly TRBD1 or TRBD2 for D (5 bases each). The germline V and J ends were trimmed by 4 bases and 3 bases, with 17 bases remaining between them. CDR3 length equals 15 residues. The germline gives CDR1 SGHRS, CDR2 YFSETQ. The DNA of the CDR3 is TGCGCCAGCAGCCTCCTCCCTGGGGGAGTCTACGAGCAGTACTTC. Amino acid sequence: CASSLLPGGVYEQYF.

CDR3 sequence reads: CSARTGTSASYEQYF. The CDR3 bases are TGCAGTGCTAGGACCGGGACTAGCGCTTCCTACGAGCAGTACTTC. V usage is TRBV20-1 and J usage is TRBJ2-7; 10 positions agree with TRBD2. After removal of 3 bases from V and 1 base from J, the junction contained 6 bases not matched to a gene. The V gene's germline CDR1 is DFQATT and CDR2 SNEGSKA (reference sequence). CDR3 length: 15 amino acids.

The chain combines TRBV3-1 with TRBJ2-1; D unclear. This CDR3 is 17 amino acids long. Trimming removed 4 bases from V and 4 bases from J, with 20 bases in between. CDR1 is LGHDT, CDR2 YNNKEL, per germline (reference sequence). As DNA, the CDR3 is TGTGCCAGCAGCCGAAATGGTCTGGCGGCGCGATACAATGAGCAGTTCTTC. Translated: CASSRNGLAARYNEQFF.

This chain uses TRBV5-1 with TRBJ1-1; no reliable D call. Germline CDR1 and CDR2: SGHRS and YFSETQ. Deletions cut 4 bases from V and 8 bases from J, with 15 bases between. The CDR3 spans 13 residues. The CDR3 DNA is TGCGCCAGCAGCCAAGCCGTGGCACGCGAAGCTTTCTTT. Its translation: CASSQAVAREAFF. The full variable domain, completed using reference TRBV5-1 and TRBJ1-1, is KAGVTQTPRYLIKTRGQQVTLSCSPISGHRSVSWYQQTPGQGLQFLFEYFSETQRNKGNFPGRFSGRQFSNSRSEMNVSTLELGDSALYLCASSQAVAREAFFGQGTRLTVV.

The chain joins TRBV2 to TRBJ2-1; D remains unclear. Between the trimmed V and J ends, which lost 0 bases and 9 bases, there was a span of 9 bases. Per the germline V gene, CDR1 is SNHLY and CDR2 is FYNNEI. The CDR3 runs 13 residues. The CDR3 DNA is TGTGCCAGCAGTGAAGCGGCTAGGATTGAGCAGTTCTTC. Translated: CASSEAARIEQFF.